The rows below give T cell receptor beta chains drawn from one sample of a study of blood T cell repertoires in COVID-19. This table comes from immunoSEQ multiplex PCR, and its TCRdb copy is limited to in-frame clones, with some not included. The sample yields about 44,000 clones, approximately 88% seen once. Sequencing was done on a sample of peripheral blood. Receptors originate from a woman between 40 and 55 years old with acute or convalescent COVID-19. The CDR3 runs from the conserved cysteine through the conserved F or W. The D gene is left open where the match is weak. Rows give clone size only sometimes, using once, few, many, or a class for an expanded clone.

>.|.|TRBJ1-1|TRBV9
TGTGCCAGCAGCGTAGCCCTAACGAACACTGAAGCTTTCTTT
CASSVALTNTEAFF
>.|.|TRBJ1-2|TRBV3-1/TRBV3-2
TGTGCCAGCAGTCAGGGACATACGGACTATGGCTACACCTTC
CASSQGHTDYGYTF
>once|TRBD1|TRBJ2-1|TRBV2
TGTGCCAGCAGACAGGGACAGACCGCTAACAATGAGCAGTTCTTC
CASRQGQTANNEQFF
>.|.|TRBJ2-5|TRBV6-5
TGTGCCAGCAGGAGACTTGAGACCCAGTACTTC
CASRRLETQYF
>.|.|TRBJ2-1|TRBV30
TGTGCCTGGAGTCGCCAGCCGGGGGCCTACAATGAGCAGTTCTTC
CAWSRQPGAYNEQFF
>once|TRBD2|TRBJ2-7|TRBV10-3
TGTGCCATCAGTGAGTCTGGGACTAGCGGGGGCCTGGAGCAGTACTTC
CAISESGTSGGLEQYF
>.|.|TRBJ1-1|TRBV9
TGTGCCAGCAGCGAGGAAGTGGACAGCTTCACTGAAGCTTTCTTT
CASSEEVDSFTEAFF
>.|.|TRBJ1-5|TRBV4-1
TGCGCCAGCAGCCAAGACAGGGGCAATCAGCCCCAGCATTTT
CASSQDRGNQPQHF
>.|TRBD2|TRBJ2-5|TRBV7-2
TGTGCCAGCAGCTCCGGACTAGCGGGCCCACAAGAGACCCAGTACTTC
CASSSGLAGPQETQYF
>.|.|TRBJ2-3|TRBV11-2
TGTGCCAGCAGCTTAGGGCGGGGGCTTGAGTCAGATACGCAGTATTTT
CASSLGRGLESDTQYF
>.|TRBD1|TRBJ2-3|TRBV19
TGTGCCAGTAGTATAGGGGACAGCTTTACTAGCACAGATACGCAGTATTTT
CASSIGDSFTSTDTQYF
>.|TRBD1|TRBJ1-5|TRBV19
TGTGCCAGTAGTATGCAGGGGGGAACAACATGGGGCAATCAGCCCCAGCATTTT
CASSMQGGTTWGNQPQHF
>.|TRBD1|TRBJ1-1|TRBV12-3/TRBV12-4
TGTGCCAGCAGCTTACCAGCGACAGGGCGAGCTTTCTTT
CASSLPATGRAFF
>.|TRBD1|TRBJ2-1|TRBV14
TGTGCCAGCAGCCTTATCCCGGGACAGGGTTCCTACAATGAGCAGTTCTTC
CASSLIPGQGSYNEQFF
>.|TRBD1|TRBJ2-5|TRBV19
TGTGCCAGTAGTGTAGGACAGGGTTTGGAGACCCAGTACTTC
CASSVGQGLETQYF
>.|.|TRBJ2-3|TRBV28
TGTGCCAGCTTAGGGGCAGCCTCTAGCACAGATACGCAGTATTTT
CASLGAASSTDTQYF
>.|.|TRBJ1-1|TRBV4-3
TGCGCCAGCAGCCAAGATTCACAGGGTTACACTGAAGCTTTCTTT
CASSQDSQGYTEAFF
>once|.|TRBJ1-1|TRBV5-1
TGCGCCAGCAGACAGGACAGCATGAACACTGAAGCTTTCTTT
CASRQDSMNTEAFF
>.|TRBD2|TRBJ2-5|TRBV7-8
TGTGCCAGCACTAACTTAGCGGGAGGGGGAGAGACCCAGTACTTC
CASTNLAGGGETQYF
>.|.|TRBJ1-5|TRBV6-5
TGTGCCAGCACATCGCAGGGGTATAGCAATCAGCCCCAGCATTTT
CASTSQGYSNQPQHF
>.|.|TRBJ1-5|TRBV7-2
TGTGCCAGCAGCTTAGCGACAGGAGATCAGCCCCAGCATTTT
CASSLATGDQPQHF
>.|.|TRBJ1-4|TRBV28
TGTGCCAGCAGTTCACATTCAGCGCCCGCTATAGAAAAACTGTTTTTT
CASSSHSAPAIEKLFF
>.|TRBD1|TRBJ2-7|TRBV6-2/TRBV6-3
TGTGCCAGCAGTTACTCGACAGGGGCCTACGAGCAGTACTTC
CASSYSTGAYEQYF
>.|TRBD2|TRBJ2-5|TRBV5-6
TGTGCCAGCAGCGATTATGCTAGCGGGGAAGAGACCCAGTACTTC
CASSDYASGEETQYF
>.|TRBD1|TRBJ1-1|TRBV5-6
TGTGCCAGCAGCTTGATGGGACAGAAGAACACTGAAGCTTTCTTT
CASSLMGQKNTEAFF
>.|.|TRBJ1-1|TRBV27
TGTGCCAGCAGTTCACAGGGAGTCGGCGACACTGAAGCTTTCTTT
CASSSQGVGDTEAFF